This is a list of T cell receptor beta chains from one sample in a study of cytomegalovirus exposure and HLA in healthy donors. Data came from immunoSEQ multiplex PCR; TCRdb stores just in-frame clones and leaves some out. The top ten clones hold around 1.9% of a sample with about 160,000 clones, around four fifths of them seen once. The material sequenced was PBMCs. These receptor sequences come from a man younger than 35 in good health and CMV-seronegative. Both conserved end residues are part of each CDR3. Each record gives: clone size, D gene, J gene, V gene, CDR3 DNA, CDR3 protein. The D gene is left open where the match is weak. Size tells how often a clone was seen (once, few, many) or the class of an expanded clone, and some rows leave it out.

size: .; D: TRBD2; J: TRBJ2-3; V: TRBV12-5; DNA: TGTGCTAGTGGTTTGCCTAGCGGGGGGGCAGATACGCAGTATTTT; CDR3: CASGLPSGGADTQYF
size: .; D: .; J: TRBJ2-2; V: TRBV19; DNA: TGTGCCAGTAGTATAGTTGCAGGGACCGGGGAGCTGTTTTTT; CDR3: CASSIVAGTGELFF
size: .; D: TRBD1; J: TRBJ1-2; V: TRBV10-3; DNA: TGTGCCATCAGTGAAAACAGGGGCTATGGCTACACCTTC; CDR3: CAISENRGYGYTF
size: .; D: TRBD1; J: TRBJ2-5; V: TRBV28; DNA: TGTGCCAGCTGGGGACAGGGAGGGCAAGAGACCCAGTACTTC; CDR3: CASWGQGGQETQYF
size: .; D: TRBD1; J: TRBJ2-7; V: TRBV10-3; DNA: TGTGCCATCAGTGAGTCCTCTCGGGACAGGGGAGGGGAGCAGTACTTC; CDR3: CAISESSRDRGGEQYF
size: .; D: .; J: TRBJ1-3; V: TRBV15; DNA: TGTGCCACCAGCACCGGGACAAAGAACACCATATATTTT; CDR3: CATSTGTKNTIYF
size: .; D: .; J: TRBJ1-5; V: TRBV28; DNA: TGTGCCAGCAGTGAGCCGGGGGAGGGCAATCAGCCCCAGCATTTT; CDR3: CASSEPGEGNQPQHF
size: .; D: .; J: TRBJ2-7; V: TRBV7-9; DNA: TGTGCCAGCATCTATGGCGACAGGCCCTACGAGCAGTACTTC; CDR3: CASIYGDRPYEQYF
size: .; D: TRBD1; J: TRBJ1-5; V: TRBV10-3; DNA: TGTGCCATCAGTGAGTTCGGACAGGAAGCCCAGCATTTT; CDR3: CAISEFGQEAQHF
size: few; D: .; J: TRBJ1-1; V: TRBV28; DNA: TGTGCCAGCAGTTCCCCAGGGGTAGACCCTGAAGCTTTCTTT; CDR3: CASSSPGVDPEAFF
size: few; D: .; J: TRBJ1-1; V: TRBV14; DNA: TGTGCCAGCAAAGTCGGCACTGAAGCTTTCTTT; CDR3: CASKVGTEAFF
size: .; D: .; J: TRBJ2-3; V: TRBV12-5; DNA: TGTGCTAGTGGTTTGAGTAGGCAGGGTAGAACAGATACGCAGTATTTT; CDR3: CASGLSRQGRTDTQYF
size: .; D: .; J: TRBJ1-4; V: TRBV5-1; DNA: TGCGCCAGCAGCTTGGGGGGACTGGAAAAACTGTTTTTT; CDR3: CASSLGGLEKLFF
size: .; D: .; J: TRBJ2-3; V: TRBV27; DNA: TGTGCCAGCAGTTCGGGACTTACGCAGTATTTT; CDR3: CASSSGLTQYF
size: .; D: .; J: TRBJ1-5; V: TRBV4-3; DNA: TGCGCCAGCAGCCAAGGTCAGGACAAATCAAAGCCCCAGCATTTT; CDR3: CASSQGQDKSKPQHF
size: .; D: TRBD2; J: TRBJ2-3; V: TRBV30; DNA: TGTGCCTGGAGGGCCCTAAGCGGGGGAGACACAGATACGCAGTATTTT; CDR3: CAWRALSGGDTDTQYF
size: .; D: .; J: TRBJ1-2; V: TRBV25-1; DNA: TGTGCCAGCAGTGAATACGGGGGGCGCTATGGCTACACCTTC; CDR3: CASSEYGGRYGYTF